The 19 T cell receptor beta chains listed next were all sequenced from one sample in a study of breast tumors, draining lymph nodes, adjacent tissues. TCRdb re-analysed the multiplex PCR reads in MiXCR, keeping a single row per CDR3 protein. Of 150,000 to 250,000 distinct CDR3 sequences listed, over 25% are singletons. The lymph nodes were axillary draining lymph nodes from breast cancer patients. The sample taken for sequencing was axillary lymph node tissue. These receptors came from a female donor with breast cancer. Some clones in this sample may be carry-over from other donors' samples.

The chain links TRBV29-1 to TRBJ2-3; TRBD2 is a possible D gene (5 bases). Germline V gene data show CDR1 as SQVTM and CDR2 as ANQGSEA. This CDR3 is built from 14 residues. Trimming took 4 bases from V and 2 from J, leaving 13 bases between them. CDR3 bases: TGCAGCGTTGTTGGGAGAAGCCTCACAGATACGCAGTATTTT. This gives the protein CSVVGRSLTDTQYF.

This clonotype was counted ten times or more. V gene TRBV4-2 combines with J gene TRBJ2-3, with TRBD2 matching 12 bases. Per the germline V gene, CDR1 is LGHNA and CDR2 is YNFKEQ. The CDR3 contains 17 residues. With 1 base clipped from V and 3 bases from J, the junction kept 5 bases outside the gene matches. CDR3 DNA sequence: TGTGCCAGCAGCCAAGTGCCTAGCGGGGGGGCTACAGATACGCAGTATTTT. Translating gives CASSQVPSGGATDTQYF.

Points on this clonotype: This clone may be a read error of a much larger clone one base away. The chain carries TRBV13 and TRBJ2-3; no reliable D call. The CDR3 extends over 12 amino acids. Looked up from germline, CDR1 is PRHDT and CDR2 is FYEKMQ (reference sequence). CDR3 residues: CACSYLHDTQYF. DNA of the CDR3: TGTGCCTGCAGTTATCTCCACGATACGCAGTATTTT.

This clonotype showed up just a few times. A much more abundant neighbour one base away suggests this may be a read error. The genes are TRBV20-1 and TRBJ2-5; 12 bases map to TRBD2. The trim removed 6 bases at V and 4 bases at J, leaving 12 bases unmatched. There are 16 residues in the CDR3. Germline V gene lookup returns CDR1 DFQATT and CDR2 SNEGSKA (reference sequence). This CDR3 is CSATTSGSLPGETQYF. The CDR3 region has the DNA TGCAGTGCAACGACTAGCGGGAGCCTTCCGGGAGAGACCCAGTACTTC.

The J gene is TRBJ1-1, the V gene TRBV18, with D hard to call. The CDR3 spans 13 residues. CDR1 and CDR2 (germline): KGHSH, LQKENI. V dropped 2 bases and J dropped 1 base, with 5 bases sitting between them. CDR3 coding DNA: TGTGCCAGCTCACCAAGCCCGAACACTGAAGCTTTCTTT. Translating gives CASSPSPNTEAFF. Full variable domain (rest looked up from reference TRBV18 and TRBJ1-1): NAGVMQNPRHLVRRRGQEARLRCSPMKGHSHVYWYRQLPEEGLKFMVYLQKENIIDESGMPKERFSAEFPKEGPSILRIQQVVRGDSAAYFCASSPSPNTEAFFGQGTRLTVV.

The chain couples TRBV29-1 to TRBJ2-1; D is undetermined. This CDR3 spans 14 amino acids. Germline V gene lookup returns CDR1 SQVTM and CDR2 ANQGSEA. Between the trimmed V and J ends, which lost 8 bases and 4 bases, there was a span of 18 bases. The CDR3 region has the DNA TGCAGCATCCGTCAGCAGGAAACTTACAATGAGCAGTTCTTC. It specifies CSIRQQETYNEQFF.

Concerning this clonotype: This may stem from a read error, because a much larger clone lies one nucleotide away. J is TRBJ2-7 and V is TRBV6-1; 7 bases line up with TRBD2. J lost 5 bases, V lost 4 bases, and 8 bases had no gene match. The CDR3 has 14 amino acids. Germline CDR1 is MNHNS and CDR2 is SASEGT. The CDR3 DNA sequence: TGTGCCAGCAGTGTCTTTAGCGGGTATCACGAGCAGTACTTC. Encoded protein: CASSVFSGYHEQYF.

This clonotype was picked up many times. Here the CDR3 reads CASSSTGTGRRRSEQYF. The CDR3 bases are TGTGCCAGCAGTTCGACAGGGACAGGACGCCGGAGGAGCGAGCAGTACTTC. The chain couples TRBV28 to TRBJ2-7, with 8 bases matching TRBD1. The CDR3 consists of 17 residues. Germline V gene lookup returns CDR1 MDHEN and CDR2 SYDVKM. V was pared by 4 bases and J by 6 bases, with 17 bases of the junction left unmatched. Filled out from reference TRBV28 and TRBJ2-7, the complete variable domain reads DVKVTQSSRYLVKRTGEKVFLECVQDMDHENMFWYRQDPGLGLRLIYFSYDVKMKEKGDIPEGYSVSREKKERFSLILESASTNQTSMYLCASSSTGTGRRRSEQYFGPGTRLTVT.

The chain's CDR3 is CASSPNRVMRMNTEAFF. As DNA, the CDR3 is TGTGCCAGCAGCCCAAACAGGGTGATGAGAATGAACACTGAAGCTTTCTTT. V is TRBV7-8 and J is TRBJ1-1; D is possibly TRBD1 (6 bases). CDR3 size: 17 residues. Per the germline V gene, CDR1 is SGHVS and CDR2 is FQNEAQ. The V end was cut by 5 bases, the J end by 0 bases, with 19 bases between.

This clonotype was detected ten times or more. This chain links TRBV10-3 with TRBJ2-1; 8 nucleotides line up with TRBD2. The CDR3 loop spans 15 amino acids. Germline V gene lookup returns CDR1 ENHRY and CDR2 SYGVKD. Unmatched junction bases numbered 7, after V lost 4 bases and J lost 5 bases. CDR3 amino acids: CAISAPDGGDNEQFF. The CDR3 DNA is TGTGCCATCAGTGCCCCCGACGGGGGGGACAATGAGCAGTTCTTC.

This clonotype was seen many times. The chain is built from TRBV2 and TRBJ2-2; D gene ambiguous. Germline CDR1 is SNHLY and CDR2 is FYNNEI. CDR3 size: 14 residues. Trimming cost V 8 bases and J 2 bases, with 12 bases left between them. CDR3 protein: CASSEDTNTGELFF. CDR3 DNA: TGTGCCAGCTCCGAAGACACTAACACCGGGGAGCTGTTTTTT.

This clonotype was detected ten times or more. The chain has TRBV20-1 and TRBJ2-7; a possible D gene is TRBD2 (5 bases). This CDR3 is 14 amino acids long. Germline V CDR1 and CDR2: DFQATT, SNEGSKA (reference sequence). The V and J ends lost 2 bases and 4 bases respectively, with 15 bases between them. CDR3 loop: CSARPRRLGYEQYF. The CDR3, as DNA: TGCAGTGCTAGACCTAGGAGGTTAGGGTACGAGCAGTACTTC.

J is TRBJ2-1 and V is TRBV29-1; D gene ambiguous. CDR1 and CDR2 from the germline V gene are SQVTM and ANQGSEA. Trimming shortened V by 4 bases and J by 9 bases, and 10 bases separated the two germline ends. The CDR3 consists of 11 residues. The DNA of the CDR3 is TGCAGCGTTGGGAGTGGTAGTGAGCAGTTCTTC. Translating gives CSVGSGSEQFF.

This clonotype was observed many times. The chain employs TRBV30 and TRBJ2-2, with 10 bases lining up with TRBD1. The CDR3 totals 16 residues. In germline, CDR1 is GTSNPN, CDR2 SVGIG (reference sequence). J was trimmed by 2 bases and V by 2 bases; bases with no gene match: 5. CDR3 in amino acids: CAWSTGTGANTGELFF. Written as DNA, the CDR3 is TGTGCCTGGAGTACGGGGACAGGGGCTAACACCGGGGAGCTGTTTTTT. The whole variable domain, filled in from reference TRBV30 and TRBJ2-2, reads SQTIHQWPATLVQPVGSPLSLECTVEGTSNPNLYWYRQAAGRGLQLLFYSVGIGQISSEVPQNLSASRPQDRQFILSSKKLLLSDSGFYLCAWSTGTGANTGELFFGEGSRLTVL.

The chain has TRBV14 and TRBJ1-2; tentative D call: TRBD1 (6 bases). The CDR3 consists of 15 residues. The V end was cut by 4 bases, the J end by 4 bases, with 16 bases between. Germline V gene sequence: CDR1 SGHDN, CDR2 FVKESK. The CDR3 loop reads CASSRFTGSSYGYTF. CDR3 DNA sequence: TGTGCCAGCAGCCGTTTTACAGGGTCGTCCTATGGCTACACCTTC.

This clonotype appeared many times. In nucleotides, the CDR3 is TGCGCCAGCAGCCCGGGACGGTCTGGGGCCAACGTCCTGACTTTC. It translates to CASSPGRSGANVLTF. V and J are TRBV5-1 and TRBJ2-6; perhaps D is TRBD1 or TRBD2 (5 bases each). Germline CDR1 and CDR2: SGHRS and YFSETQ. V was pared by 4 bases and J by 1 base, with 9 bases between. The CDR3 runs 15 residues.

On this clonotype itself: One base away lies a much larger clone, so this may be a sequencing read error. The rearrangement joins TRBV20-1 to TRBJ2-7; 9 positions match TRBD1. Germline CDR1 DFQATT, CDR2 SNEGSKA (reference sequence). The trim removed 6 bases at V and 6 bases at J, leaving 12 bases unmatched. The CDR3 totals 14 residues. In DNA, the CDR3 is TGCAGTGCCCCAAGGACAGGGGTATACTCCGAGCAGTACTTC. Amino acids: CSAPRTGVYSEQYF.

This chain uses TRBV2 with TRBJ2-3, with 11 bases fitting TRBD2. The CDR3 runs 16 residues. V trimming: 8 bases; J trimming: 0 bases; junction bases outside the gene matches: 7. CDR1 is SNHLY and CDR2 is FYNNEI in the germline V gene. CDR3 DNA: TGTGCCAGCCAAAGGACTAGCGGGCCAAGCACAGATACGCAGTATTTT. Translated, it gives CASQRTSGPSTDTQYF.

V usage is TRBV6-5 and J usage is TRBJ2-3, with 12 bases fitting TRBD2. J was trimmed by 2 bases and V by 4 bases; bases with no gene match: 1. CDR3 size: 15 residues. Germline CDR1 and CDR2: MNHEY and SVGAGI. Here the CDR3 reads CASSWTSGNTDTQYF. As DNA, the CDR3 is TGTGCCAGCAGTTGGACTAGCGGGAACACAGATACGCAGTATTTT.